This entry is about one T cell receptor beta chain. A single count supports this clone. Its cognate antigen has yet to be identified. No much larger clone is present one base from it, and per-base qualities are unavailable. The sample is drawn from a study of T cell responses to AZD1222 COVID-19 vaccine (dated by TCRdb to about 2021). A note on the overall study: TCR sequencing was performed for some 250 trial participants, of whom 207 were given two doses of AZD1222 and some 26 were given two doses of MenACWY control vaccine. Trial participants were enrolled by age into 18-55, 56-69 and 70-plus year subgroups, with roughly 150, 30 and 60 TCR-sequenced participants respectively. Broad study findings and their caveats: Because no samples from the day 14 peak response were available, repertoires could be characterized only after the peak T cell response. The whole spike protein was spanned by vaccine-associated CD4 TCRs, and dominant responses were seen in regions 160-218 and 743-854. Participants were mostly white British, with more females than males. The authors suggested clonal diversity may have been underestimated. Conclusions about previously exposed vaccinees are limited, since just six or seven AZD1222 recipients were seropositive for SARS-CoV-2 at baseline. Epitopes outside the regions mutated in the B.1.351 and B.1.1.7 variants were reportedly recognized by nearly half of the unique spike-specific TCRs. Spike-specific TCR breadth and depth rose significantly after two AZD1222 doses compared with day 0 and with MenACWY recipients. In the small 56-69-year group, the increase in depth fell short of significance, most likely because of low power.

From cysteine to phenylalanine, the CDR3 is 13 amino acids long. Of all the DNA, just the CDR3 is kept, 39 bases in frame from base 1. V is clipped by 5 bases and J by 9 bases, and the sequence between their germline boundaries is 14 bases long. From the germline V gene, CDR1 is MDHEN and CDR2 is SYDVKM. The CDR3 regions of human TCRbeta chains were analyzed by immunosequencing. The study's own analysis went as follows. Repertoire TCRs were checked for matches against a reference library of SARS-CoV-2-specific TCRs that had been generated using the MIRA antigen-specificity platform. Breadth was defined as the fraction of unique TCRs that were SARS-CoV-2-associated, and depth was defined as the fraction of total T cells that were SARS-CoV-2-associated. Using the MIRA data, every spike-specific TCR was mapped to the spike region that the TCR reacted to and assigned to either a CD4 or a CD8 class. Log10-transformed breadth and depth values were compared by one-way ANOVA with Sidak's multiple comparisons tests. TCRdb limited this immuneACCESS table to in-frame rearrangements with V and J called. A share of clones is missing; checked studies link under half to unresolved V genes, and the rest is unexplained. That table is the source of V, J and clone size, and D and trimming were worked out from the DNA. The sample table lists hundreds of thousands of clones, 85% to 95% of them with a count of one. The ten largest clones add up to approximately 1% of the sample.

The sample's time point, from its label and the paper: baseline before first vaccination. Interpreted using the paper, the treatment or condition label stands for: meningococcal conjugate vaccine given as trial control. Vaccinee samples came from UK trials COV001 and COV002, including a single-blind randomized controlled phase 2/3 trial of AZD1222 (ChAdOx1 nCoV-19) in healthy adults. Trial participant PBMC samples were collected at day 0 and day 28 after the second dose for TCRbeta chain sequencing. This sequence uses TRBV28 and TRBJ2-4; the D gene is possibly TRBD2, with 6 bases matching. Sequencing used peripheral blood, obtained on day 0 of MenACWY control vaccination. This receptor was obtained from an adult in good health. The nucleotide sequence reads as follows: TGTGCCAGCAGTCCCCCTCGGACTACCATTCAGTACTTC. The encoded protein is CASSPPRTTIQYF.